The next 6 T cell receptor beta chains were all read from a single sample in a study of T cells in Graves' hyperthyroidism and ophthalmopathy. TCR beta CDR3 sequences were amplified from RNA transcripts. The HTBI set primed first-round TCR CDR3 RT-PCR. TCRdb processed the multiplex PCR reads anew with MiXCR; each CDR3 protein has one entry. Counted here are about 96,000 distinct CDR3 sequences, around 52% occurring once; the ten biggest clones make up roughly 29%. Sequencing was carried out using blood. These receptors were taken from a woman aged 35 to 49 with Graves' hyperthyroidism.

CDR3 sequence (DNA): TGTGCCAGCAGCTTAGATTTCCTAGCGGGAAGGGGCACCGGGGAGCTGTTTTTT. Translation gives CASSLDFLAGRGTGELFF. The rearrangement links TRBV7-8 to TRBJ2-2; TRBD2 aligns across 9 bases. This CDR3 region has 18 residues. CDR1 is SGHVS, CDR2 FQNEAQ, per germline. V trimming: 1 base; J trimming: 4 bases; junction bases outside the gene matches: 10.

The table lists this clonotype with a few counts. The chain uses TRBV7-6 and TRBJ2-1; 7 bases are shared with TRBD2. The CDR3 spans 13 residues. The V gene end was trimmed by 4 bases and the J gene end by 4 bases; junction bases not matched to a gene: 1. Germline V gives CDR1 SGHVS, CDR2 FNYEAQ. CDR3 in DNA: TGTGCCAGCAGCTGGGGGGGTTACAATGAGCAGTTCTTC. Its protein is CASSWGGYNEQFF.

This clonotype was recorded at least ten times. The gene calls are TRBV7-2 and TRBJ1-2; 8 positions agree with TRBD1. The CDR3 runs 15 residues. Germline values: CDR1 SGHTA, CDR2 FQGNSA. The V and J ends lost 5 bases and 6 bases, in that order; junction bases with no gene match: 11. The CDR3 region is CASSHGDRTLDGYTF. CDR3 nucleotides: TGTGCCAGCAGCCATGGGGACAGGACGCTCGATGGCTACACCTTC.

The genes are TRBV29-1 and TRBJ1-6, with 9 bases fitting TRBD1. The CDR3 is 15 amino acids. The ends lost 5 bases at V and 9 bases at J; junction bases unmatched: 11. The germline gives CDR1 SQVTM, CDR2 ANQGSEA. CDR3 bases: TGCAGCGTTCCCCGGGGGGACAGGGAGGGTTCACCCCTCCACTTT. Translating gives CSVPRGDREGSPLHF. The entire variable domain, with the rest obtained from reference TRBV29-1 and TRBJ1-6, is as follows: SAVISQKPSRDICQRGTSLTIQCQVDSQVTMMFWYRQQPGQSLTLIATANQGSEATYESGFVIDKFPISRPNLTFSTLTVSNMSPEDSSIYLCSVPRGDREGSPLHFGNGTRLTVT.

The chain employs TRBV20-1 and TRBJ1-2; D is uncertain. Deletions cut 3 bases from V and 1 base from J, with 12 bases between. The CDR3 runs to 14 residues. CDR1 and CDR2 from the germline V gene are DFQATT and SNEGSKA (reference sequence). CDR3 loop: CSARSIGINYGYTF. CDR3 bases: TGCAGTGCTAGGTCGATAGGGATTAACTATGGCTACACCTTC.

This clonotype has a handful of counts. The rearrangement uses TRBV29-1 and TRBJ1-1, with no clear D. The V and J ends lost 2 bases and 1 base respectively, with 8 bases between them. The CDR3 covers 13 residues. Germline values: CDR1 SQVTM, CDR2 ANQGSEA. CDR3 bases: TGCAGCGTTGAACGGGAGAAGAACACTGAAGCTTTCTTT. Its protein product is CSVEREKNTEAFF.